Below are 3 T cell receptor beta chains sequenced from a single sample in a study of T-cell memory formation after mild COVID-19 (dated by TCRdb to about 2021). Library method: 5' RACE. The data were produced on an Illumina NovaSeq 6000. TCRdb's own reprocessing of the public reads used fastp at Q25 and MiXCR and kept productive beta chains. Every CDR3 protein is listed once, alongside the most common genes and DNA of its rows. The sample profile shows about 400,000 distinct CDR3 sequences; 20% to 30% of them were found once. About 12% of the sample is held by the ten biggest clonotypes. Source material: PBMCs or a T cell subset sorted from them (not recorded which). The receptors were gathered from an adult woman who had mild COVID-19 (a few samples of this study predate the infection). The sample titles of this study are shuffled in the database, so cell type and time point are left out; the donor was told from shared clones.

The V call is TRBV20-1, the J call TRBJ2-2; tentatively, D is TRBD1 or TRBD2 (6 bases each). V was shortened by 6 bases and J by 1 base, with 9 bases between the two germline ends. Germline V gene lookup returns CDR1 DFQATT and CDR2 SNEGSKA (reference sequence). The CDR3 is made up of 13 amino acids. Here the CDR3 reads CSARGRNTGELFF. DNA of the CDR3: TGCAGTGCCCGGGGGCGGAACACCGGGGAGCTGTTTTTT.

The sample holds a few counts of this clonotype. The chain recombines TRBV24-1 with TRBJ2-3; TRBD2 agrees at 10 bases. Losses at the gene ends were 7 bases for V and 3 bases for J; bases not matched to a gene: 9. Germline loops: CDR1 KGHDR, CDR2 SFDVKD. CDR3 length: 16 amino acids. The CDR3 DNA follows: TGTGCCACCAGCGGACCGGGACTAGCGATAACAGATACGCAGTATTTT. Protein product: CATSGPGLAITDTQYF.

This clonotype has a handful of counts. V is TRBV6-1 and J is TRBJ2-1, with D perhaps given as TRBD1 or TRBD2 (5 bases each). Trimming removed 5 bases from V and 0 bases from J, with 14 bases in between. CDR3 length equals 16 residues. CDR1 is MNHNS and CDR2 is SASEGT in the germline V gene. The CDR3 sequence: CASSPEWGSSYNEQFF. In DNA, the CDR3 is TGTGCCAGCAGTCCTGAGTGGGGGAGCTCCTACAATGAGCAGTTCTTC.